These 6 T cell receptor beta chains were all obtained from the same sample, sequenced in a study of T cells in localized non-small cell lung cancer. TCRdb keeps only in-frame clones here, not all; method: immunoSEQ multiplex PCR. Among roughly 67,000 clones listed, approximately 84% were seen once. The input for sequencing was peripheral blood, taken before any cancer treatment. Receptors were obtained from a female donor older than 55 with stage I lung adenocarcinoma.

V and J are TRBV7-2 and TRBJ2-7, with 9 bases aligning to TRBD1. CDR1 and CDR2 (germline): SGHTA, FQGNSA. V lost 5 bases and J lost 2; bases outside the gene matches: 7. The CDR3 is made up of 15 amino acids. The CDR3 protein is CASSVTGTGTYEQYF. CDR3 nucleotides: TGTGCCAGCAGCGTAACCGGGACAGGGACCTACGAGCAGTACTTC.

V is TRBV6-5 and J is TRBJ2-2; possibly TRBD1 for D (6 bases). The CDR3 contains 13 residues. Germline values: CDR1 MNHEY, CDR2 SVGAGI. Between the trimmed V and J ends, which lost 6 bases and 6 bases, there was a span of 11 bases. The CDR3 DNA reads as TGTGCCAGCAGCCACAGGGAAGCCGGGGAGCTGTTTTTT. This encodes CASSHREAGELFF.

V usage is TRBV6-5 and J usage is TRBJ2-7; TRBD1 matches 10 bases. The CDR3 spans 15 residues. The germline gives CDR1 MNHEY, CDR2 SVGAGI. The V and J ends lost 6 bases and 5 bases, in that order; junction bases with no gene match: 10. The CDR3 loop is CASSRLDRGLHEQYF. The CDR3, as DNA: TGTGCCAGCAGCCGGCTTGACAGGGGGCTCCACGAGCAGTACTTC.

This clone came up a few times. The chain joins TRBV7-6 to TRBJ2-1, with D maybe TRBD2 (6 bases). CDR3 size: 12 residues. The V and J ends lost 5 bases and 8 bases respectively, with 10 bases between them. Per the germline V gene, CDR1 is SGHVS and CDR2 is FNYEAQ. The CDR3 region has the DNA TGTGCCAGCAGCGGGGGGAGCTATGAGCAGTTCTTC. Translating gives CASSGGSYEQFF.

This chain joins TRBV9 and TRBJ2-7; 10 bases agree with TRBD1. The germline CDR1 and CDR2 sequences are SGDLS and YYNGEE. This CDR3 has 14 residues. Trimming took 7 bases from V and 5 from J; bases not matched to a gene: 9. As DNA, the CDR3 is TGTGCCAGCTCCCAGGGACAGGGGTATCACGAGCAGTACTTC. Protein: CASSQGQGYHEQYF.

This CDR3 reads CASRTDRGREPNTGELFF. As DNA, the CDR3 is TGTGCCAGCAGAACCGACAGGGGGCGGGAACCGAACACCGGGGAGCTGTTTTTT. The chain couples TRBV27 to TRBJ2-2, with 10 bases aligning to TRBD1. Germline V gene data show CDR1 as MNHEY and CDR2 as SMNVEV (reference sequence). V trimming: 6 bases; J trimming: 0 bases; junction bases outside the gene matches: 10. The CDR3 covers 18 residues.